This T cell receptor beta chain appears in the sequencing data of a study of monozygotic twins with inflammatory bowel disease. Study outcomes and limitations: The existence of one strong signal or clonotype linked to IBD lacked support. IBD patients share fewer clonotypes with other people than healthy twins do, especially with disease activity. Those with IBD had lower TCRbeta diversity (inverse Simpson) than their healthy co-twins did.

Through template switching, UMIs that included a 6-nucleotide sample barcode were added. TCRdb reanalyzed the 5' RACE reads, giving one entry per CDR3 protein sequence and no DNA. The sample includes more than 110,000 distinct CDR3 sequences. For this clonotype: Its antigen is not known.

The germline gives CDR1 SEHNR, CDR2 FQNEAQ (reference sequence). This CDR3 region has 16 residues. The source material was blood. The rearrangement uses TRBV7-9 and TRBJ2-7; the TRBD2 assignment by TCRdb is unverifiable without DNA. This clonotype was obtained from a human donor with ulcerative colitis or Crohn's disease, or a healthy co-twin of an affected twin (not recorded which). The CDR3 protein is CASSLGNSGNLYEQYF.